These 16 T cell receptor beta chains originate from one sample sequenced in a study of blood T cell repertoires in COVID-19. Profiling relied on immunoSEQ multiplex PCR, and the TCRdb table lists in-frame clones only, not all of them. The sample lists some 190,000 clones; 80% were seen once. Sequenced material: PBMCs or T cells enriched from blood (not recorded which). Source of these receptors: a man aged 55 to 69 who had been exposed to COVID-19.

The chain carries TRBV3-1 (or the pseudogene TRBV3-2) and TRBJ1-1; 9 bases fit TRBD1. This CDR3 region has 15 residues. V shed 5 bases, J shed 6 bases, and the junction held 10 bases outside the gene matches. Germline assignment: CDR1 LGHDT and CDR2 YNNKEL (reference sequence). The CDR3 DNA is TGTGCCAGCAGCTTTCACAGGGGGCAGGTCCCTGAAGCTTTCTTT. Residues: CASSFHRGQVPEAFF.

The chain combines TRBV7-2 with TRBJ2-1, with TRBD2 identical over 9 bases. V lost 1 base and J lost 3; bases outside the gene matches: 4. Looked up from germline, CDR1 is SGHTA and CDR2 is FQGNSA. This CDR3 comprises 16 residues. CDR3 loop: CASSLVSGSDYNEQFF. CDR3 sequence (DNA): TGTGCCAGCAGCTTAGTTAGCGGGAGCGACTACAATGAGCAGTTCTTC.

The chain is built from TRBV3-1 (or the pseudogene TRBV3-2) and TRBJ2-3; a weak D match, TRBD2 (5 bases). Trimming removed 4 bases at V and 5 bases at J, with 13 bases between. Germline CDR1 LGHDT, CDR2 YNNKEL (reference sequence). The CDR3 extends over 14 amino acids. The CDR3 is CASSRRVEQDTQYF. The CDR3 bases are TGTGCCAGCAGCCGGCGGGTAGAACAAGATACGCAGTATTTT.

The rearrangement uses TRBV6-2 or TRBV6-3 and TRBJ1-5; TRBD1 agrees at 8 bases. V dropped 0 bases and J dropped 3; count of bases not matched to a gene: 7. CDR1 MNHEY and CDR2 SVGEGT come from the germline V gene. The CDR3 runs to 17 residues. CDR3 nucleotide sequence: TGTGCCAGCAGTTACTCACGACAGGGGCGAAACAATCAGCCCCAGCATTTT. Residues: CASSYSRQGRNNQPQHF.

By sample share, this clone is medium-sized. The same CDR3 arises from other DNA sequences in this sample as well. The chain couples TRBV6-5 to TRBJ1-5; 9 bases are a match to TRBD1. This CDR3 has 13 amino acids. The V gene's germline CDR1 is MNHEY and CDR2 SVGAGI. Trimming removed 7 bases from V and 7 bases from J; junction bases left unmatched: 5. In DNA, the CDR3 is TGTGCCAGCATCGGACAGGGGAGCCAGCCCCAGCATTTT. This translates into CASIGQGSQPQHF.

This rearrangement joins TRBV5-8 to TRBJ1-3; D remains ambiguous. Trimming stripped 0 bases from V and 3 bases from J, with 7 bases between. The CDR3 sequence is 14 residues long. Germline loops: CDR1 SGHTS, CDR2 YDEGEE. The CDR3 loop is CASSLVAGGNTIYF. In DNA form, the CDR3 reads TGTGCCAGCAGCTTGGTTGCAGGTGGAAACACCATATATTTT.

The chain joins TRBV19 to TRBJ2-7, with D perhaps TRBD1 (5 bases). Per the germline V gene, CDR1 is LNHDA and CDR2 is SQIVND (reference sequence). CDR3 length equals 13 residues. The V and J ends lost 3 bases and 3 bases respectively, with 9 bases between them. CDR3 protein: CASSIGRVYEQYF. The CDR3 DNA reads as TGTGCCAGTAGTATCGGCAGGGTCTACGAGCAGTACTTC.

The chain uses TRBV4-2 and TRBJ1-2, with D perhaps matching TRBD1 (6 bases). V was cut by 0 bases and J by 3 bases, with 11 bases left in between. The CDR3 is 15 amino acids. Germline V CDR1 and CDR2: LGHNA, YNFKEQ. The CDR3 is CASSQEAGQYYGYTF. In nucleotides, the CDR3 is TGTGCCAGCAGCCAAGAGGCCGGACAGTACTATGGCTACACCTTC.

V gene TRBV10-3 combines with J gene TRBJ1-5; no definite D call. The CDR3 is made up of 14 amino acids. Germline CDR1 is ENHRY and CDR2 is SYGVKD. The V gene lost 0 bases and the J gene lost 3 bases, with 6 bases spanning the gap. CDR3: CAISESAVNQPQHF. In nucleotides, the CDR3 is TGTGCCATCAGTGAGTCGGCAGTCAATCAGCCCCAGCATTTT.

The chain couples TRBV5-4 to TRBJ2-1; 8 positions match TRBD1. V shed 4 bases, J shed 8 bases, and the junction held 14 bases outside the gene matches. Looked up from germline, CDR1 is SGHNT and CDR2 is YYREEE (reference sequence). The CDR3 totals 16 residues. The CDR3 spells CASSPYRTGSFDEQFF. The CDR3 DNA sequence: TGTGCCAGCAGCCCATATAGGACAGGGTCTTTCGATGAGCAGTTCTTC.

V is TRBV5-4 and J is TRBJ2-3; 12 bases match TRBD2. Germline CDR1 is SGHNT and CDR2 is YYREEE (reference sequence). After removal of 5 bases from V and 0 bases from J, the junction contained 10 bases not matched to a gene. The CDR3 contains 18 residues. The chain's CDR3 is CASRAGLAGRGSTDTQYF. In DNA form, the CDR3 reads TGTGCCAGCAGGGCTGGACTAGCGGGAAGGGGTAGCACAGATACGCAGTATTTT.

This clone has a single count. The chain combines TRBV5-1 with TRBJ1-6, with D hard to call. The CDR3 is made up of 15 amino acids. CDR1 is SGHRS and CDR2 is YFSETQ in the germline V gene. Trimming took off 4 bases at V and 0 bases at J, with 8 bases between the two ends. In nucleotides, the CDR3 is TGCGCCAGCAGCCCGAGTAGCTCCTATAATTCACCCCTCCACTTT. This translates into CASSPSSSYNSPLHF.

The V gene is TRBV11-1, the J gene TRBJ1-3; 8 bases fit TRBD1. This CDR3 has 15 amino acids. Germline lookup yields CDR1 SGHAT and CDR2 FQDESV (reference sequence). The V and J ends lost 5 bases and 2 bases, in that order; junction bases with no gene match: 5. The DNA of the CDR3 is TGTGCCAGCAGCGTCCGGGACAGGCCTGGAAACACCATATATTTT. Translated: CASSVRDRPGNTIYF.

This clone was picked up one time. The chain employs TRBV24-1 and TRBJ2-7; 9 nucleotides align to TRBD2. V shed 4 bases, J shed 7 bases, and the junction held 7 bases outside the gene matches. This CDR3 contains 14 residues. The germline CDR1 and CDR2 sequences are KGHDR and SFDVKD. CDR3 sequence: CATSEMVAGAEQYF. In DNA, the CDR3 is TGTGCCACCAGTGAGATGGTAGCGGGAGCGGAGCAGTACTTC.

The genes are TRBV28 and TRBJ2-7; D perhaps matches TRBD2 (6 bases). Germline values: CDR1 MDHEN, CDR2 SYDVKM. The germline V and J ends were trimmed by 6 bases and 7 bases, with 19 bases remaining between them. This CDR3 has 14 amino acids. In nucleotides, the CDR3 is TGTGCCAGCAGCCTTGGGACTCTAGTCGGGGAGCAGTACTTC. Amino acids: CASSLGTLVGEQYF.

The chain carries TRBV24-1 and TRBJ2-3; tentatively, D is TRBD2 (6 bases). There are 14 residues in the CDR3. CDR1 and CDR2 from the germline V gene are KGHDR and SFDVKD. The germline V and J ends were trimmed by 9 bases and 1 base, with 13 bases remaining between them. CDR3 region: CATAGQGRTDTQYF. The CDR3 DNA follows: TGTGCCACCGCGGGGCAAGGCCGCACAGATACGCAGTATTTT.